The clone carrying this T cell receptor beta chain has a handful of counts. The target antigen is unknown. Each TCR beta cDNA library carried unique molecular identifiers. The authors obtained some 500,000 cDNA molecules from roughly 1.1 to 9.2 million T cells. TCRdb re-called the PCR reads through MiXCR, storing one row per CDR3 protein. Of around 770,000 distinct CDR3 sequences listed, 46% were seen once; the top ten hold roughly 4.5%. The data were obtained in a study of post-analysis software for immune sequencing data. Overall study context: The cohort encompassed relapsing-remitting, secondary progressive and progressive-relapsing multiple sclerosis disease courses.

The ends were cut back, 1 base at V and 6 bases at J, with 13 bases in the middle. Germline V lookup: CDR1 SGHTA, CDR2 FQGNSA. The CDR3 runs to 14 residues. Notes on the study in general: Those with multiple sclerosis, the patient group, showed significantly lower normalized Chao1 diversity than controls. There were five or six TRBV segments more frequent in patients than controls, and TRBV5-6, TRBV5-1 and TRBV20-1 were among them. With F measure, samples from one preparation batch clustered together strongly.

The receptor comes from a girl aged 10 to 17 with multiple sclerosis. This chain joins TRBV7-2 and TRBJ2-7; D call uncertain. Sequencing was performed on blood. CDR3 sequence reads: CASSLGSGLSEQYF. The DNA of the CDR3 is TGTGCCAGCAGCTTAGGGTCAGGTCTAAGCGAGCAGTACTTC.